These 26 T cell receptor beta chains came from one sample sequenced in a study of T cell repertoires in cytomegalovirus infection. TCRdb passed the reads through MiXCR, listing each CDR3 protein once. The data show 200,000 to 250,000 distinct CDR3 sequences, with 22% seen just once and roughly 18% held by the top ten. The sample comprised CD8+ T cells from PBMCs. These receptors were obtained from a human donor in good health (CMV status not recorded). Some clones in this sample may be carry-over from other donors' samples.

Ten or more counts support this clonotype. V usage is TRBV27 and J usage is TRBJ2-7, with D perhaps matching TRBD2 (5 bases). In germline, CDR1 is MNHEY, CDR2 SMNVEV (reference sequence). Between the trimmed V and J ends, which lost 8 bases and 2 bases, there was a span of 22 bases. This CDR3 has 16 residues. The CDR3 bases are TGTGCCAGCCGTTCTGACCGAGGGTCCCATCCCTACGAGCAGTACTTC. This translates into CASRSDRGSHPYEQYF.

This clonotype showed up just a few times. CDR3 amino acids: CASSEQGATGELFF. The DNA of the CDR3 is TGTGCCAGCAGCGAACAGGGGGCAACCGGGGAGCTGTTTTTT. The chain employs TRBV9 and TRBJ2-2; 9 bases are shared with TRBD1. Unmatched junction bases numbered 2, after V lost 3 bases and J lost 5 bases. The CDR3 loop spans 14 amino acids. CDR1 and CDR2 (germline): SGDLS, YYNGEE.

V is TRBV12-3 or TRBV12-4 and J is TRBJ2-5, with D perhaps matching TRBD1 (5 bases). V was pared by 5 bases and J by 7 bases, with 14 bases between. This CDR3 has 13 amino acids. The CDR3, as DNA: TGTGCCAGCAGTCCAGGGTATGAAGGGACCCAGTACTTC. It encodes CASSPGYEGTQYF.

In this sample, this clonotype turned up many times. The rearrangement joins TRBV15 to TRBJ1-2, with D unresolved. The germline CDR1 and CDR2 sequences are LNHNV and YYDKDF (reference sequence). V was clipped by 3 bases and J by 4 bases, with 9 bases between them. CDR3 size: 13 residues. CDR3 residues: CATSSRAIYGYTF. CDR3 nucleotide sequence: TGTGCCACCAGCAGCCGGGCTATCTATGGCTACACCTTC.

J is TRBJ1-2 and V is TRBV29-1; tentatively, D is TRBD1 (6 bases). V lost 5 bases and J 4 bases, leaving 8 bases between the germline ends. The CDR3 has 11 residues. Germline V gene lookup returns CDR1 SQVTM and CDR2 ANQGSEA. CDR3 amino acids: CSVPRGYGYTF. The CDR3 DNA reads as TGCAGCGTTCCCAGGGGCTATGGCTACACCTTC.

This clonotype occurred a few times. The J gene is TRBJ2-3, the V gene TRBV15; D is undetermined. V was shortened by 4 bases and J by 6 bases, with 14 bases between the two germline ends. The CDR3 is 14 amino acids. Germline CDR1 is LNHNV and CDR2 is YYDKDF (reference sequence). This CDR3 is CATSINLMSDTQYF. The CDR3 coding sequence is TGTGCCACCAGCATCAACCTAATGAGTGATACGCAGTATTTT.

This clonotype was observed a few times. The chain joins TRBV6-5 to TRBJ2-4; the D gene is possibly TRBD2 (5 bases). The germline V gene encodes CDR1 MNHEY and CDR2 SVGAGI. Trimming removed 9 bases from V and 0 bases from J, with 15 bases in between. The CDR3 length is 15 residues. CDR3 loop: CASSGSLLAKNIQYF. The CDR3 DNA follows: TGTGCCAGTTCGGGGTCACTACTAGCCAAAAACATTCAGTACTTC.

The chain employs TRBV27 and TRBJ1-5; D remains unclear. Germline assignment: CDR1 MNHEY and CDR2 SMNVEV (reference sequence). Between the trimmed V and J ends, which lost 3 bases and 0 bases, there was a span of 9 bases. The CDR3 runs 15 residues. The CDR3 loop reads CASSFGSPSNQPQHF. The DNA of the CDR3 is TGTGCCAGCAGTTTCGGCTCCCCTAGCAATCAGCCCCAGCATTTT.

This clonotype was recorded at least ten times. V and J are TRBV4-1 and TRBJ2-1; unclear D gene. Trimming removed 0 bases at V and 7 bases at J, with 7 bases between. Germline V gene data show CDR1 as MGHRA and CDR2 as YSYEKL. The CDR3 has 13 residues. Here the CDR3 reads CASSQDLSNEQFF. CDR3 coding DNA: TGCGCCAGCAGCCAAGATTTGAGTAATGAGCAGTTCTTC.

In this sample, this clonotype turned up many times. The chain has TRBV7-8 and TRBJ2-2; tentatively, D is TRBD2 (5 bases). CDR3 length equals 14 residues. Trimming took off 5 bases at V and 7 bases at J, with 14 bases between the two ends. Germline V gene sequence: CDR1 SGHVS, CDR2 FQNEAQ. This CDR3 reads CASSRRTAGGELFF. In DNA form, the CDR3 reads TGTGCCAGCAGCCGTCGGACCGCGGGCGGGGAGCTGTTTTTT.

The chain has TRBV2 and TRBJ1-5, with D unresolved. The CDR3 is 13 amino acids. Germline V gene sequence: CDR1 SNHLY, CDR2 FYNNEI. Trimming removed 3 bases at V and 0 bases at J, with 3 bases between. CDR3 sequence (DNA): TGTGCCAGCAGTGACAATAGCAATCAGCCCCAGCATTTT. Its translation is CASSDNSNQPQHF.

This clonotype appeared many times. CDR3 loop: CASSLRPSDEQYF. The CDR3 DNA is TGTGCCAGCAGCCTCAGACCGTCAGACGAGCAGTACTTC. V is TRBV11-2 and J is TRBJ2-7; no firm D call. The CDR3 sequence is 13 residues long. Germline CDR1 and CDR2: SGHAT and FQNNGV. Between the trimmed V and J ends, which lost 5 bases and 5 bases, there was a span of 13 bases.

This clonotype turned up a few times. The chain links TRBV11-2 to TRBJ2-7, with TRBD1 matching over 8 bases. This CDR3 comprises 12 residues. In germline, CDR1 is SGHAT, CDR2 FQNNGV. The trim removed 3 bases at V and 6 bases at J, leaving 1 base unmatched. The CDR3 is CASSFDRGEQYF. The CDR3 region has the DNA TGTGCCAGCAGCTTCGACAGGGGCGAGCAGTACTTC.

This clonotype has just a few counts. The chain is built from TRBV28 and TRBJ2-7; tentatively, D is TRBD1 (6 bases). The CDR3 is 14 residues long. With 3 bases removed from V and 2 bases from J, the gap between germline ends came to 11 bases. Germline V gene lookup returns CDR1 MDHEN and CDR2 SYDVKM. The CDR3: CASSFRGPTYEQYF. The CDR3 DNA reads TGTGCCAGCAGTTTCAGGGGCCCGACCTACGAGCAGTACTTC.

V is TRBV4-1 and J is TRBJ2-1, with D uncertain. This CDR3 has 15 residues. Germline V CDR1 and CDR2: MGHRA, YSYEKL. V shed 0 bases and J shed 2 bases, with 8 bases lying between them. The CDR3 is CASSQDQAPYNEQFF. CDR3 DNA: TGCGCCAGCAGCCAAGATCAAGCGCCCTACAATGAGCAGTTCTTC.

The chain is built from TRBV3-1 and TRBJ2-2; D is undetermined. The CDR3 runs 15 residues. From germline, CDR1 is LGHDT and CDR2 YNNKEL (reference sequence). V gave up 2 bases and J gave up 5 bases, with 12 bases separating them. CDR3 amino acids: CASSQPGMGTGELFF. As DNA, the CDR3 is TGTGCCAGCAGCCAACCCGGAATGGGGACCGGGGAGCTGTTTTTT.

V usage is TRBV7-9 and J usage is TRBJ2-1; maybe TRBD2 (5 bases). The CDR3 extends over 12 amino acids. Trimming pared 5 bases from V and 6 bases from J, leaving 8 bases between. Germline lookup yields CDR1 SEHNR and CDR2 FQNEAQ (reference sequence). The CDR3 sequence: CASSEDFNEQFF. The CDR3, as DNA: TGTGCCAGCAGCGAGGACTTCAATGAGCAGTTCTTC.

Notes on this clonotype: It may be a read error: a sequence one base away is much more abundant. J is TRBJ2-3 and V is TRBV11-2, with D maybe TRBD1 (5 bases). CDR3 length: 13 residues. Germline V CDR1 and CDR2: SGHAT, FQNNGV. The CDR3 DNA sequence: TGTGCCAGCAGATTAGTGGGGCCAGATACGCAGTATTTT. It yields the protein CASRLVGPDTQYF. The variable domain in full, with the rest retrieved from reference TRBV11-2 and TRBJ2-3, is EAGVAQSPRYKIIEKRQSVAFWCNPISGHATLYWYQQILGQGPKLLIQFQNNGVVDDSQLPKDRFSAERLKGVDSTLKIQPAKLEDSAVYLCASRLVGPDTQYFGPGTRLTVL.

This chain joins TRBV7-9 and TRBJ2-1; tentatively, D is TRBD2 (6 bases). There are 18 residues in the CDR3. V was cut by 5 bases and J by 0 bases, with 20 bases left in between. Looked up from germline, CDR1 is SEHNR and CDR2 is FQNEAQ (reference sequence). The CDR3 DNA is TGTGCCAGCAGCCGCCGGGACTCCACCCAGAGCTCCTACAATGAGCAGTTCTTC. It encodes CASSRRDSTQSSYNEQFF.

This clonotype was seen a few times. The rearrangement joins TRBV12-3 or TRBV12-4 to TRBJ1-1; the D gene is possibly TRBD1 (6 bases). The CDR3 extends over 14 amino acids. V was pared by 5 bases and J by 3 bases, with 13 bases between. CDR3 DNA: TGTGCCAGCAGTGCACCGGGACATGACACTGAAGCTTTCTTT. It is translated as CASSAPGHDTEAFF.

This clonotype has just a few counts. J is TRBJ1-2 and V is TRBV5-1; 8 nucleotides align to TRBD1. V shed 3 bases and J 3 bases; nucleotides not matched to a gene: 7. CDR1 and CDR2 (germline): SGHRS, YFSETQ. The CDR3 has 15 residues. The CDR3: CASSSLTGDYYGYTF. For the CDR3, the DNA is TGCGCCAGCAGCTCCCTGACAGGGGACTACTATGGCTACACCTTC.

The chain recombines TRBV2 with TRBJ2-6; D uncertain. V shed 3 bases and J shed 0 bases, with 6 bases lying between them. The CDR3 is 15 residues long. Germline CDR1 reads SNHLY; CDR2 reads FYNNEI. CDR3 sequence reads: CASSDGISGANVLTF. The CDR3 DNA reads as TGTGCCAGCAGTGACGGAATCTCTGGGGCCAACGTCCTGACTTTC. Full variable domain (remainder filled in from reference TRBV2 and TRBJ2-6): EPEVTQTPSHQVTQMGQEVILRCVPISNHLYFYWYRQILGQKVEFLVSFYNNEISEKSEIFDDQFSVERPDGSNFTLKIRSTKLEDSAMYFCASSDGISGANVLTFGAGSRLTVL.

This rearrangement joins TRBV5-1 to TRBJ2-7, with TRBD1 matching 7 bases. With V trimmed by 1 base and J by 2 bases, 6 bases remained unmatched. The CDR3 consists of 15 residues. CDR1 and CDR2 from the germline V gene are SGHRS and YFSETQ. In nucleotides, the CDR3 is TGCGCCAGCAGCTTGCCACCGACAGGGACCTACGAGCAGTACTTC. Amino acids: CASSLPPTGTYEQYF.

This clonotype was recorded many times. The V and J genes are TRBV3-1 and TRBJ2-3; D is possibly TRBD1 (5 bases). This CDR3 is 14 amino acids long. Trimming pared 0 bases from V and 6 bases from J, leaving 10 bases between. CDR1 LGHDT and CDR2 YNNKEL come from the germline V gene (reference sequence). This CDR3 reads CASSQDGARDTQYF. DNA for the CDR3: TGTGCCAGCAGCCAAGATGGGGCCAGGGATACGCAGTATTTT.

The CDR3 sequence: CASSYRDPEAFF. As DNA, the CDR3 is TGTGCCAGCAGCTACAGGGACCCTGAAGCTTTCTTT. V usage is TRBV7-9 and J usage is TRBJ1-1; D perhaps matches TRBD1 (6 bases). The CDR3 has 12 residues. With 4 bases removed from V and 6 bases from J, the gap between germline ends came to 9 bases. Germline V gene data show CDR1 as SEHNR and CDR2 as FQNEAQ (reference sequence).

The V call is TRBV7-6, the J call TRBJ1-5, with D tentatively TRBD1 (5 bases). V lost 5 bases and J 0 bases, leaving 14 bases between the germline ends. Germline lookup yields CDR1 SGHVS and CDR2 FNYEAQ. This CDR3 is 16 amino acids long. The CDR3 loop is CASSADTPYSNQPQHF. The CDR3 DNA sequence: TGTGCCAGCAGCGCGGACACTCCATATAGCAATCAGCCCCAGCATTTT.